This TCR beta chain was observed in a study of Ad26.COV2.S vaccination and SARS-CoV-2 variants. Findings and limits, study-wide: Total T cell responses, in the TCR breadth and depth analyses, may have been underestimated.

Assay used: immunoSEQ multiplex PCR; TCRdb lists only in-frame clones, some missing. Altogether 350,000 to 500,000 clones are present, roughly nine tenths being singletons, with the ten largest covering just over 2.5%. Treatment: some 19 received Ad26.COV2.S at low or high dose, single or two shots; 5 received placebo; per-sample allocation not given. On day 63 after the first injection, vaccine and placebo recipients gave samples. A note on this clone: Antigen specificity is unknown.

Germline CDR1 is SGDLS and CDR2 is YYNGEE. Trimming cost V 2 bases and J 6 bases, with 11 bases left between them. CDR3 size: 13 residues. The chain combines TRBV9 with TRBJ1-1, with a possible D match to TRBD1 (5 bases). The sequence derives from a person aged 18-65 years who received the Ad26.COV2.S COVID-19 vaccine or a placebo. The specimen was peripheral blood, collected in a trial of Ad26.COV2.S vaccine versus placebo. The CDR3 DNA sequence: TGTGCCAGCAGCGTTTCCGGGGGGGCTGAAGCTTTCTTT. It specifies CASSVSGGAEAFF.